Each of the 27 T cell receptor beta chains below was sequenced from the same sample in a study (TCRdb year 2016). The protocol used for the library was RT-PCR. These reads were obtained on an Illumina MiSeq. The public reads were run again by TCRdb, first through fastp at Q25 and then through MiXCR, and only productive beta chains were kept. Every entry covers one CDR3 protein and lists the most common genes and DNA from its rows. This sample gives more than 600,000 distinct CDR3 sequences in total; 12% to 15% of them show up just once. The top ten hold roughly 4% of the sample. Sequencing was performed on memory CD4+ T cells from blood. The receptors were sampled from a female donor in good health, serving as a healthy control.

The sample holds a few counts of this clonotype. This chain uses TRBV20-1 with TRBJ1-3; tentative D call: TRBD1 (6 bases). Germline V gene lookup returns CDR1 DFQATT and CDR2 SNEGSKA (reference sequence). The CDR3 is made up of 15 amino acids. Between the trimmed V and J ends, which lost 3 bases and 5 bases, there was a span of 17 bases. The CDR3 sequence is CSASDFRGSRNTIYF. In DNA, the CDR3 is TGCAGTGCTAGCGACTTTAGGGGGTCGAGAAACACCATATATTTT.

In the case of this clonotype: Germline is not matched at one junction end, which may reflect a read error. V and J are TRBV4-2 and TRBJ2-3; D may match TRBD1 or TRBD2 (5 bases each). The CDR3 is 18 amino acids. Germline assignment: CDR1 LGHNA and CDR2 YNFKEQ. The CDR3 sequence is CASSQERVGEGQGDTKYF. The DNA for the CDR3 is TGTGCCAGCAGCCAAGAGAGGGTAGGGGAAGGACAAGGAGATACGAAGTATTTT.

In its sample, this clonotype was seen many times. The CDR3 protein is CSAGQVNYGYTF. The CDR3 bases are TGCAGCGCGGGACAAGTTAACTATGGCTACACCTTC. The chain joins TRBV29-1 to TRBJ1-2; TRBD1 might be the D (6 bases). Germline V CDR1 and CDR2: SQVTM, ANQGSEA. The ends were cut back, 7 bases at V and 1 base at J, with 10 bases in the middle. This CDR3 is built from 12 residues.

V gene TRBV5-1 combines with J gene TRBJ2-1; D unclear. Per the germline V gene, CDR1 is SGHRS and CDR2 is YFSETQ. The V and J ends lost 0 bases and 4 bases respectively, with 11 bases between them. This CDR3 region has 15 residues. The CDR3 DNA sequence: TGCGCCAGCAGCTTGGTAGCAGGAGAATACAATGAGCAGTTCTTC. It yields the protein CASSLVAGEYNEQFF. Using reference TRBV5-1 and TRBJ2-1 for the parts outside the CDR3, the full variable domain is KAGVTQTPRYLIKTRGQQVTLSCSPISGHRSVSWYQQTPGQGLQFLFEYFSETQRNKGNFPGRFSGRQFSNSRSEMNVSTLELGDSALYLCASSLVAGEYNEQFFGPGTRLTVL.

This clonotype was detected many times. This chain connects TRBV4-3 to TRBJ1-2; D not certain. Germline-derived CDR1 and CDR2 are LGHNA and YSLEER. The CDR3 is made up of 14 amino acids. Trimming cost V 0 bases and J 4 bases, with 9 bases left between them. CDR3 DNA sequence: TGCGCCAGCAGCCAAGATGCCCAGAGCTATGGCTACACCTTC. Amino acids: CASSQDAQSYGYTF.

This clonotype was seen many times. This chain joins TRBV7-2 and TRBJ2-2; D unresolved. In germline, CDR1 is SGHTA, CDR2 FQGNSA. V was clipped by 5 bases and J by 3 bases, with 4 bases between them. There are 12 residues in the CDR3. The CDR3 DNA reads as TGTGCCAGCAGCCACGACACCGGGGAGCTGTTTTTT. It specifies CASSHDTGELFF.

The chain links TRBV19 to TRBJ1-1; D unclear. The CDR3 has 16 residues. CDR1 and CDR2 from the germline V gene are LNHDA and SQIVND (reference sequence). V dropped 6 bases and J dropped 5 bases, with 22 bases sitting between them. CDR3 sequence: CASSSNLPSSWTEAFF. CDR3 nucleotide sequence: TGTGCCAGTAGCTCCAATCTTCCTTCGAGCTGGACTGAAGCTTTCTTT.

This clonotype was observed a few times. The rearrangement links TRBV3-1 to TRBJ2-3; the D gene is possibly TRBD2 (6 bases). V shed 4 bases and J shed 6 bases, with 23 bases lying between them. This CDR3 comprises 17 residues. Germline values: CDR1 LGHDT, CDR2 YNNKEL (reference sequence). The CDR3 DNA follows: TGTGCCAGCAGCCTGGATGGGACTTCCCAGGATCTGGATACGCAGTATTTT. Residues: CASSLDGTSQDLDTQYF.

At least ten counts were recorded for this clonotype. The chain employs TRBV9 and TRBJ1-1, with D perhaps TRBD1 (6 bases). The germline V gene has CDR1 SGDLS and CDR2 YYNGEE. V dropped 0 bases and J dropped 2 bases, with 8 bases sitting between them. CDR3 length: 14 amino acids. The CDR3 reads CASSVGQDNTEAFF. The CDR3 DNA follows: TGTGCCAGCAGCGTAGGACAGGACAACACTGAAGCTTTCTTT.

V gene TRBV11-2 combines with J gene TRBJ2-1; perhaps TRBD2 as D (7 bases). The CDR3 sequence is 16 residues long. Trimming removed 5 bases at V and 2 bases at J, with 16 bases between. The germline V gene encodes CDR1 SGHAT and CDR2 FQNNGV. In nucleotides, the CDR3 is TGTGCCAGCAGCCCTTATCGCGGGGGCGCCTACAATGAGCAGTTCTTC. Its protein is CASSPYRGGAYNEQFF.

This chain connects TRBV6-2 or TRBV6-3 to TRBJ2-4, with 10 bases lining up with TRBD2. CDR1 is MNHEY, CDR2 SVGEGT, per germline. V trimming: 6 bases; J trimming: 8 bases; junction bases outside the gene matches: 7. This CDR3 has 14 residues. The CDR3 sequence is CASSYRSGGDIQYF. The CDR3 DNA reads TGTGCCAGCAGCTACCGAAGCGGGGGGGACATTCAGTACTTC.

The V and J genes are TRBV20-1 and TRBJ2-1; maybe TRBD2 (6 bases). Trimming shortened V by 0 bases and J by 4 bases, and 16 bases separated the two germline ends. CDR1 is DFQATT and CDR2 is SNEGSKA in the germline V gene (reference sequence). The CDR3 runs 16 residues. The CDR3: CSARDRDSRNYNEQFF. The CDR3 DNA reads TGCAGTGCTAGAGACAGGGACTCCCGAAATTACAATGAGCAGTTCTTC.

CDR3 protein: CASSLGTSGYSYEQYF. In DNA form, the CDR3 reads TGCGCCAGCAGCTTAGGGACTAGCGGGTACTCCTACGAGCAGTACTTC. V usage is TRBV5-1 and J usage is TRBJ2-7; 12 bases align to TRBD2. After removal of 2 bases from V and 0 bases from J, the junction contained 3 bases not matched to a gene. The CDR3 is made up of 16 amino acids. Germline CDR1 SGHRS, CDR2 YFSETQ.

This clonotype turned up a few times. This rearrangement joins TRBV5-6 to TRBJ2-7; weak D call: TRBD2 (6 bases). The V and J ends lost 1 base and 6 bases respectively, with 14 bases between them. From germline, CDR1 is SGHDT and CDR2 YYEEEE. This CDR3 has 14 amino acids. CDR3 region: CASSLYGSAREQYF. The DNA of the CDR3 is TGTGCCAGCAGCTTGTACGGGAGCGCACGCGAGCAGTACTTC. Looking up the rest from reference TRBV5-6 and TRBJ2-7 gives the full variable domain: DAGVTQSPTHLIKTRGQQVTLRCSPKSGHDTVSWYQQALGQGPQFIFQYYEEEERQRGNFPDRFSGHQFPNYSSELNVNALLLGDSALYLCASSLYGSAREQYFGPGTRLTVT.

The sample holds many counts of this clonotype. This chain connects TRBV4-2 to TRBJ2-3, with a possible D match to TRBD1 (6 bases). Between the trimmed V and J ends, which lost 4 bases and 4 bases, there was a span of 18 bases. Germline V gene data show CDR1 as LGHNA and CDR2 as YNFKEQ. The CDR3 runs 16 residues. CDR3 sequence (DNA): TGTGCCAGCAGCCTTTCAGGACCAGGGGTCCCAGATACGCAGTATTTT. Residues: CASSLSGPGVPDTQYF.

This clonotype was seen repeatedly, ten times or more. The V call is TRBV6-5, the J call TRBJ1-1; TRBD1 might be the D (6 bases). The CDR3 is 14 residues long. From germline, CDR1 is MNHEY and CDR2 SVGAGI. V lost 8 bases to trimming and J lost 5 bases, with 18 bases between them. CDR3 coding DNA: TGTGCCAGCCGGCCGCCGGGGGCTATAACTGAAGCTTTCTTT. Its protein is CASRPPGAITEAFF.

This clonotype was picked up a small number of times. The rearrangement links TRBV7-3 to TRBJ2-3; TRBD2 agrees at 7 bases. Per germline, CDR1 SGHTA and CDR2 FQGTGA. V lost 3 bases, J lost 6 bases, and 9 bases stayed unmatched. The CDR3 is 15 amino acids. CDR3 amino acids: CASSFAGERGDTQYF. The CDR3 coding sequence is TGTGCCAGCAGCTTTGCGGGAGAGCGTGGCGATACGCAGTATTTT.

This clonotype was counted many times. V usage is TRBV6-6 and J usage is TRBJ2-1, with 10 bases aligning to TRBD2. V dropped 6 bases and J dropped 9; count of bases not matched to a gene: 14. CDR3 size: 16 residues. In germline, CDR1 is MNHNY, CDR2 SVGAGI (reference sequence). CDR3 nucleotides: TGTGCCAGCAGCTCATCAGCGGGAGGGCCTCGAATTGAGCAGTTCTTC. Residues: CASSSSAGGPRIEQFF.

The CDR3 DNA is TGTGCCAGCAGCCAGATGGCGGATCAGCCCCAGCATTTT. Amino acid sequence: CASSQMADQPQHF. The J gene is TRBJ1-5, the V gene TRBV7-2; the D is unclear. Per germline, CDR1 SGHTA and CDR2 FQGNSA. The V end lost 5 bases, the J end lost 5 bases, and 10 bases lay between the germline ends. This CDR3 has 13 amino acids.

The gene calls are TRBV2 and TRBJ2-7; D call uncertain. From germline, CDR1 is SNHLY and CDR2 FYNNEI. The CDR3 extends over 13 amino acids. Trimming stripped 6 bases from V and 6 bases from J, with 15 bases between. CDR3 sequence (DNA): TGTGCCAGCAGCGGGTCCCCGGCAAGCGAGCAGTACTTC. Amino acid sequence: CASSGSPASEQYF.

The genes are TRBV7-6 and TRBJ1-1; D ambiguous. The CDR3 extends over 17 amino acids. V lost 1 base to trimming and J lost 0 bases, with 15 bases between them. Germline loops: CDR1 SGHVS, CDR2 FNYEAQ. This CDR3 reads CASSLVPDGSLNTEAFF. The CDR3 DNA is TGTGCCAGCAGCTTAGTCCCGGACGGAAGCCTGAACACTGAAGCTTTCTTT.

The rearrangement uses TRBV7-6 and TRBJ2-7; D not resolved. CDR1 is SGHVS and CDR2 is FNYEAQ in the germline V gene. Trimming took off 1 base at V and 7 bases at J, with 11 bases between the two ends. CDR3 length: 13 residues. CDR3 in DNA: TGTGCCAGCAGCTTAGGTGACGGCTTGGAGCAGTACTTC. Protein product: CASSLGDGLEQYF.

The V call is TRBV28, the J call TRBJ1-6, with 7 bases identical to TRBD1. In germline, CDR1 is MDHEN, CDR2 SYDVKM. The CDR3 totals 15 residues. After removal of 3 bases from V and 6 bases from J, the junction contained 5 bases not matched to a gene. CDR3 coding DNA: TGTGCCAGCAGTTTGTCGACAGGGTTTAATTCACCCCTCCACTTT. Protein: CASSLSTGFNSPLHF.

This clonotype turned up a few times. The rearrangement joins TRBV20-1 to TRBJ2-5, with 8 bases lining up with TRBD1. Germline V gene data show CDR1 as DFQATT and CDR2 as SNEGSKA (reference sequence). The CDR3 runs to 15 residues. V lost 0 bases and J lost 5; bases outside the gene matches: 8. The CDR3 is CSARDAGRGQETQYF. Written as DNA, the CDR3 is TGCAGTGCTAGAGATGCGGGCAGGGGGCAGGAGACCCAGTACTTC.

V usage is TRBV5-1 and J usage is TRBJ2-3, with 7 bases identical to TRBD1. With V trimmed by 3 bases and J by 0 bases, 4 bases remained unmatched. The CDR3 extends over 15 amino acids. CDR1 and CDR2 (germline): SGHRS, YFSETQ. The CDR3 DNA reads TGCGCCAGCAGCTCTCAGACAGGGAGCACAGATACGCAGTATTTT. The encoded protein is CASSSQTGSTDTQYF.

This clonotype was detected ten times or more. The chain couples TRBV12-3 or TRBV12-4 to TRBJ1-3, with 7 bases fitting TRBD1. J gave up 0 bases and V 5 bases, and 4 bases lay outside the gene matches. The CDR3 has 15 amino acids. The CDR3 here is CASSRDSYSGNTIYF. The CDR3 coding sequence is TGTGCCAGCAGTCGGGACAGCTACTCTGGAAACACCATATATTTT.

This clonotype was detected many times. The chain recombines TRBV20-1 with TRBJ1-3; D not certain. Trimming stripped 4 bases from V and 0 bases from J, with 10 bases between. This CDR3 comprises 14 residues. CDR1 is DFQATT and CDR2 is SNEGSKA in the germline V gene (reference sequence). The CDR3: CSAKVGSSGNTIYF. CDR3 nucleotides: TGCAGTGCTAAGGTGGGCAGCTCTGGAAACACCATATATTTT.